This T cell receptor (beta chain) derives from a study of Graves' ophthalmopathy and Graves' hyperthyroidism. As the template, RNA transcripts were used to amplify TCR beta CDR3 regions. First-round RT-PCR employed HTBI primers, with a second-round multiplex PCR after it. Using its own MiXCR run on the multiplex PCR reads, TCRdb lists one record per CDR3 protein. The sample shows 600,000 to 650,000 distinct CDR3 sequences, over 20% of them seen only once. Study-wide points: The authors also found most expanded thyroid clonotypes above 0.001 frequency in blood.

This CDR3 is built from 16 residues. Germline assignment: CDR1 KGHSH and CDR2 LQKENI. With 4 bases removed from V and 9 bases from J, the gap between germline ends came to 19 bases. This clonotype was detected many times. Its antigen is as yet unknown. Source material: peripheral blood. The chain employs TRBV18 and TRBJ1-6; D gene ambiguous. The TCR sequence derives from a woman between 18 and 29 years old with stable Graves' hyperthyroidism. Some clones in this sample may be carry-over from other donors' samples. The CDR3 spells CASSLSEGTVGSPLHF. The CDR3 region has the DNA TGTGCCAGCTCACTCTCCGAGGGCACCGTCGGTTCACCCCTCCACTTT.